This T cell receptor beta chain was identified in a study of blood T cell repertoires in COVID-19. Study information: Whether acute or convalescent, the COVID-19 samples came from the United States, Italy and Spain. Sources were T cells, B-cell-depleted T cells, or PBMCs; the material itself was cDNA or gDNA.

CDR1 is SGHDN and CDR2 is FVKESK in the germline V gene. Trimming cost V 1 base and J 8 bases; bases outside gene matches: 10. This CDR3 contains 16 residues. In the study's own analysis: Estimation of nucleated cell counts relied on the amplification of reference gene primers. Clones were sequenced by immunoSEQ multiplex PCR, and TCRdb holds only the in-frame ones, with some missing. Clonal size and the V and J genes are those of that table, whereas D and trimming came from the DNA. The sample shows 43,000 or so clones, roughly four fifths of them seen only once. The chain recombines TRBV14 with TRBJ2-1; the match to TRBD2 covers 8 bases. Sequences were obtained from peripheral blood. This clonotype was obtained from a woman aged 55-70 years with acute or convalescent COVID-19. CDR3 in DNA: TGTGCCAGCAGCCAAGGAAAGCGGGGGCGCGGTGATGAGCAGTTCTTC. It specifies CASSQGKRGRGDEQFF.